Presented here are 6 T cell receptor beta chains from one specimen sequenced in a study of T cell responses to AZD1222 COVID-19 vaccine. This table comes from immunoSEQ multiplex PCR, and its TCRdb copy is limited to in-frame clones, with some not included. This table holds around 140,000 clones, roughly 90% found once. The sample in question was peripheral blood, obtained 28 days after the second AZD1222 dose. The receptors here all came from an adult who received the AZD1222 COVID-19 vaccine.

The V call is TRBV7-9, the J call TRBJ2-6; 7 nucleotides line up with TRBD1. Losses at the gene ends were 5 bases for V and 2 bases for J; bases not matched to a gene: 6. Germline V gives CDR1 SEHNR, CDR2 FQNEAQ (reference sequence). CDR3 size: 16 residues. DNA of the CDR3: TGTGCCAGCAGCGCAAAAACAGGGGCTGGGGCCAACGTCCTGACTTTC. Its translation: CASSAKTGAGANVLTF.

The DNA for the CDR3 is TGTGCCAGCAGTTCGGGAGCCCGTGGCTACACCTTC. Translating it yields CASSSGARGYTF. V is TRBV12-3 or TRBV12-4 and J is TRBJ1-2, with unresolved D. V lost 4 bases to trimming and J lost 7 bases, with 10 bases between them. This CDR3 contains 12 residues.

This chain uses TRBV9 with TRBJ2-1, with D possibly matching TRBD2 (5 bases). The CDR3 runs 16 residues. V was trimmed by 7 bases and J by 0 bases, leaving 17 bases between them. In germline, CDR1 is SGDLS, CDR2 YYNGEE. The CDR3 here is CASCQDGGGSYNEQFF. CDR3 DNA sequence: TGTGCCAGCTGCCAGGACGGAGGTGGCTCCTACAATGAGCAGTTCTTC.

The V and J genes are TRBV12-3 or TRBV12-4 and TRBJ2-1; D is unclear. The CDR3 extends over 11 amino acids. Trimming removed 3 bases from V and 8 bases from J, with 5 bases in between. CDR3 residues: CASSLSDEQFF. CDR3 coding DNA: TGTGCCAGCAGTTTGTCGGATGAGCAGTTCTTC.

This clone was observed a handful of times. This chain joins TRBV24-1 and TRBJ2-7, with 11 bases that match TRBD1. Germline CDR1 KGHDR, CDR2 SFDVKD. Losses at the gene ends were 9 bases for V and 3 bases for J; bases not matched to a gene: 9. The length of the CDR3 is 15 residues. The CDR3 nucleotides are TGTGCCACCGCCAGGACAGGGGGCGCTATCTACGAGCAGTACTTC. It codes for CATARTGGAIYEQYF.

This clone has a single count. The J gene is TRBJ2-7, the V gene TRBV5-4, with no clear D. Looked up from germline, CDR1 is SGHNT and CDR2 is YYREEE (reference sequence). V was trimmed by 0 bases and J by 4 bases, leaving 14 bases between them. The length of the CDR3 is 15 residues. The CDR3 reads CASSLDGLLAYEQYF. CDR3 DNA sequence: TGTGCCAGCAGCTTGGATGGGCTACTGGCGTACGAGCAGTACTTC.